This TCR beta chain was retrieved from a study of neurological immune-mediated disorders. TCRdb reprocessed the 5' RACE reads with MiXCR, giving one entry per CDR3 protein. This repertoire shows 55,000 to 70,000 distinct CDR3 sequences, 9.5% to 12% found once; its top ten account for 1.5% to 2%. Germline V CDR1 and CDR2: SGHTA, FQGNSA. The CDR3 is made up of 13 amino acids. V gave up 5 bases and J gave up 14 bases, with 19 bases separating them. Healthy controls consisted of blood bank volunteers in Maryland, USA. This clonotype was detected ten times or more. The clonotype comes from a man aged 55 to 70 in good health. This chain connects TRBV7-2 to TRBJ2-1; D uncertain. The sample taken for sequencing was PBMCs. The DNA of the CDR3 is TGTGCCAGCAGCGTGTCACACCTTGCAGTGGAGTTCTTC. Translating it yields CASSVSHLAVEFF. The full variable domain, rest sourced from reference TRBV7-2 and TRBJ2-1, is GAGVSQSPSNKVTEKGKDVELRCDPISGHTALYWYRQSLGQGLEFLIYFQGNSAPDKSGLPSDRFSAERTGGSVSTLTIQRTQQEDSAVYLCASSVSHLAVEFFGPGTRLTVL.